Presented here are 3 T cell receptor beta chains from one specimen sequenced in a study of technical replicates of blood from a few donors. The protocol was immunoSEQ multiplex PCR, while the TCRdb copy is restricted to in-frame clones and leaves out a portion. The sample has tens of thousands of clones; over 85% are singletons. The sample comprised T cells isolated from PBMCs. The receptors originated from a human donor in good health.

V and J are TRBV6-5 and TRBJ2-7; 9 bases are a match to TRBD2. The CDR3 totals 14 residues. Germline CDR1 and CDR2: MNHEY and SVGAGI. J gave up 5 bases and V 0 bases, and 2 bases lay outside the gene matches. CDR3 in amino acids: CASSYSSGSNEQYF. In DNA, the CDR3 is TGTGCCAGCAGTTACTCTAGCGGGAGCAACGAGCAGTACTTC.

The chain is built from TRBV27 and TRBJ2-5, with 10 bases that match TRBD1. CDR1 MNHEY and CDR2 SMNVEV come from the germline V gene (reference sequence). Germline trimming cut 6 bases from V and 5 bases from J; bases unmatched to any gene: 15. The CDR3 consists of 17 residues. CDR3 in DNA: TGTGCCAGCAGCCCAATTTTCCGGGACAGGGGAATGGAGACCCAGTACTTC. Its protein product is CASSPIFRDRGMETQYF.

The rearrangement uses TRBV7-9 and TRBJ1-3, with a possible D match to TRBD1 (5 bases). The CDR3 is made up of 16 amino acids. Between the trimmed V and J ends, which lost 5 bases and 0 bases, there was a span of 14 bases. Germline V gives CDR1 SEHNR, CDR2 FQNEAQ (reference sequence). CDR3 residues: CASSAAQTGSGNTIYF. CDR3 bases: TGTGCCAGCAGCGCAGCCCAAACAGGCTCTGGAAACACCATATATTTT.